Given below is one T cell receptor (beta chain) in context. The sample is drawn from a study of blood T cell repertoires in COVID-19. Across the study: Samples of COVID-19 (acute and convalescent) were obtained from the United States, Italy and Spain. The cDNA or gDNA used as material had been derived from T cells, B-cell-depleted T cells, or PBMCs.

V was trimmed by 3 bases and J by 4 bases, leaving 7 bases between them. This CDR3 is 11 amino acids long. Looked up from germline, CDR1 is DFQATT and CDR2 is SNEGSKA (reference sequence). Authors' processing steps: Quantification of nucleated cells was approximated via reference gene primer amplification. Data came from immunoSEQ multiplex PCR; TCRdb stores just in-frame clones and leaves some out. V and J calls and clone size follow that table, whereas D and trimming were derived from the DNA. The sample carries tens of thousands of clones, roughly four fifths recorded once. The chain has TRBV20-1 and TRBJ2-7; no definite D call. The source of this sequence is a woman older than 75 with active or convalescent COVID-19. Source material: peripheral blood. The DNA for the CDR3 is TGCAGTGCTAGGGGCCTTTACGAGCAGTACTTC. It encodes CSARGLYEQYF.